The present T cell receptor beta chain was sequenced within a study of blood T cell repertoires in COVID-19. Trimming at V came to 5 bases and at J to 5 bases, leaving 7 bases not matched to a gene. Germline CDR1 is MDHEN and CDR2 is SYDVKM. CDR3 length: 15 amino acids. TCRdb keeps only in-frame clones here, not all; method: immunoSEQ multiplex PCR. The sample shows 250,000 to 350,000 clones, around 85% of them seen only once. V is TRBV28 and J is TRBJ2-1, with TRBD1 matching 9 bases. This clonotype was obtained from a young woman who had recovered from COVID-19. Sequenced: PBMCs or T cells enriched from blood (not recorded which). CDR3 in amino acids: CASSASGTGHNEQFF. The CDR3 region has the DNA TGTGCCAGCAGTGCCTCCGGGACAGGGCACAATGAGCAGTTCTTC.